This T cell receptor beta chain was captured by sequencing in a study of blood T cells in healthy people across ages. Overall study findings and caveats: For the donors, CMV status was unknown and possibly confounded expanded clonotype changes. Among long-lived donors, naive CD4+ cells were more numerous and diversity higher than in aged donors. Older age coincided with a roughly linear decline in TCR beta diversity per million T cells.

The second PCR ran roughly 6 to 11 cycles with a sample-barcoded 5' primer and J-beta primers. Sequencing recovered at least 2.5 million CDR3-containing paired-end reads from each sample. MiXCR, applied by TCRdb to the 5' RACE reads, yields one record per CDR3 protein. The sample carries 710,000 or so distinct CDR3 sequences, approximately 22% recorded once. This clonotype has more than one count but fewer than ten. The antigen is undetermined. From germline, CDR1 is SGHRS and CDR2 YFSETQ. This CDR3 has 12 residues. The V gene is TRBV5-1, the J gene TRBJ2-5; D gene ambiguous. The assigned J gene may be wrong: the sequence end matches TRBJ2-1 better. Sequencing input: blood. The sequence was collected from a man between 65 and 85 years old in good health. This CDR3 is CASSQNSAEQFF. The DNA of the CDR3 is TGCGCCAGCAGCCAGAACAGCGCTGAGCAGTTCTTC.